These 11 T cell receptor beta chains were sequenced from one sample in a study of cytomegalovirus exposure and HLA in healthy donors. Sequenced by immunoSEQ multiplex PCR; TCRdb stores in-frame clones only, minus some. The table has hundreds of thousands of clones, 70% to 90% seen once. What was sequenced was PBMCs. The receptor source for this set is a young woman in good health and CMV-seronegative.

The rearrangement joins TRBV27 to TRBJ2-5, with D possibly being TRBD1 (5 bases). Germline V gene sequence: CDR1 MNHEY, CDR2 SMNVEV (reference sequence). The germline V and J ends were trimmed by 5 bases and 6 bases, with 16 bases remaining between them. The CDR3 sequence is 14 residues long. Here the CDR3 reads CASSVYQGRQTQYF. In DNA form, the CDR3 reads TGTGCCAGCAGTGTTTATCAGGGAAGGCAGACCCAGTACTTC.

The chain recombines TRBV19 with TRBJ2-1, with D perhaps TRBD1 (5 bases). Between the trimmed V and J ends, which lost 7 bases and 2 bases, there was a span of 15 bases. The CDR3 extends over 15 amino acids. Germline loops: CDR1 LNHDA, CDR2 SQIVND (reference sequence). The CDR3 sequence: CASTESREAYNEQFF. The CDR3 DNA is TGTGCCAGTACCGAGAGCAGGGAAGCCTACAATGAGCAGTTCTTC.

The rearrangement links TRBV11-2 to TRBJ2-7; maybe TRBD2 (8 bases). The CDR3 has 13 residues. Germline V gives CDR1 SGHAT, CDR2 FQNNGV. Trimming left V 8 bases short and J 2 bases short, with 13 bases between. CDR3 DNA: TGTGCCAGCCTTAGCGGGACAGCCTACGAGCAGTACTTC. It specifies CASLSGTAYEQYF.

The V gene is TRBV27, the J gene TRBJ2-7; D possibly corresponds to TRBD2 (5 bases). The CDR3 consists of 12 residues. With 5 bases removed from V and 7 bases from J, the gap between germline ends came to 12 bases. The V gene's germline CDR1 is MNHEY and CDR2 SMNVEV (reference sequence). CDR3 in amino acids: CASSQAPGEQYF. CDR3 nucleotides: TGTGCCAGCAGTCAGGCCCCGGGAGAGCAGTACTTC.

The rearrangement links TRBV6-6 to TRBJ2-7, with D possibly TRBD1 on 6 matching bases. CDR3 length equals 15 residues. The V end was cut by 0 bases, the J end by 1 base, with 10 bases between. The germline gives CDR1 MNHNY, CDR2 SVGAGI (reference sequence). The CDR3 sequence: CASSYSQQGSYEQYF. DNA for the CDR3: TGTGCCAGCAGTTACTCGCAGCAGGGGTCCTACGAGCAGTACTTC.

V and J are TRBV18 and TRBJ2-7; 8 bases are a match to TRBD2. Losses at the gene ends were 1 base for V and 5 bases for J; bases not matched to a gene: 16. Germline V gives CDR1 KGHSH, CDR2 LQKENI. The CDR3 has 18 residues. For the CDR3, the DNA is TGTGCCAGCTCACCACGGGTGGGAATAGCGGGAAGCCGCGACGAGCAGTACTTC. Translated, it gives CASSPRVGIAGSRDEQYF.

The chain has TRBV9 and TRBJ2-1; 7 nucleotides align to TRBD2. With 1 base clipped from V and 2 bases from J, the junction kept 6 bases outside the gene matches. The CDR3 has 16 amino acids. Germline-derived CDR1 and CDR2 are SGDLS and YYNGEE. The CDR3 DNA sequence: TGTGCCAGCAGCGTATTTGAGGGAGGGACCTACAATGAGCAGTTCTTC. This translates into CASSVFEGGTYNEQFF.

This clone was counted between two and nine times. The rearrangement joins TRBV6-5 to TRBJ1-2, with 7 bases lining up with TRBD1. V lost 5 bases to trimming and J lost 3 bases; unmatched junction nucleotides: 6. Germline V lookup: CDR1 MNHEY, CDR2 SVGAGI. The CDR3 is 14 amino acids. As DNA, the CDR3 is TGTGCCAGCAGTCCGGTCGGGACAGACTATGGCTACACCTTC. This codes for CASSPVGTDYGYTF.

The chain recombines TRBV27 with TRBJ1-4, with 7 bases lining up with TRBD1. CDR1 is MNHEY, CDR2 SMNVEV, per germline (reference sequence). V trimming: 0 bases; J trimming: 3 bases; junction bases outside the gene matches: 7. This CDR3 has 17 amino acids. Here the CDR3 DNA reads TGTGCCAGCAGTTTATCAGGGGGCGGTTTACCTAATGAAAAACTGTTTTTT. Amino acid sequence: CASSLSGGGLPNEKLFF.

The J gene is TRBJ2-7, the V gene TRBV4-1; 9 nucleotides align to TRBD2. V shed 0 bases, J shed 9 bases, and the junction held 9 bases outside the gene matches. Germline V lookup: CDR1 MGHRA, CDR2 YSYEKL. The CDR3 totals 15 residues. The CDR3 reads CASSQEIAGVLGQYF. In DNA, the CDR3 is TGCGCCAGCAGCCAAGAAATAGCGGGAGTTTTGGGGCAGTACTTC.

The chain employs TRBV5-6 and TRBJ2-5; the D gene is possibly TRBD1 (6 bases). CDR1 and CDR2 (germline): SGHDT, YYEEEE. Trimming took 4 bases from V and 3 from J, leaving 13 bases between them. The CDR3 has 14 amino acids. This CDR3 reads CASSRTQGKETQYF. The CDR3 nucleotides are TGTGCCAGCAGCCGCACACAGGGAAAAGAGACCCAGTACTTC. Together with reference TRBV5-6 and TRBJ2-5, the CDR3 gives the full variable domain: DAGVTQSPTHLIKTRGQQVTLRCSPKSGHDTVSWYQQALGQGPQFIFQYYEEEERQRGNFPDRFSGHQFPNYSSELNVNALLLGDSALYLCASSRTQGKETQYFGPGTRLLVL.